This passage covers 13 T cell receptor beta chains from one sample sequenced in a study of cytomegalovirus exposure and HLA in healthy donors. The study ran its PCR with 60 Vbeta and 13 Jbeta primers. Only in-frame clones appear in the TCRdb table, and some are missing; sequencing was by immunoSEQ multiplex PCR. The table includes 210,000 or so clones, roughly 91% detected once. Sequencing was performed on PBMCs. These receptors were collected from a woman younger than 30 in good health and CMV-seronegative.

The gene calls are TRBV5-6 and TRBJ1-2; no clear D. V lost 5 bases and J lost 4, with 12 bases in between. Germline V CDR1 and CDR2: SGHDT, YYEEEE. The CDR3 spans 13 residues. The CDR3 protein is CASRSQYLYGYTF. In DNA, the CDR3 is TGTGCCAGCAGGTCCCAGTATCTCTATGGCTACACCTTC. The variable domain in full, completed from reference TRBV5-6 and TRBJ1-2, reads DAGVTQSPTHLIKTRGQQVTLRCSPKSGHDTVSWYQQALGQGPQFIFQYYEEEERQRGNFPDRFSGHQFPNYSSELNVNALLLGDSALYLCASRSQYLYGYTFGSGTRLTVV.

The genes are TRBV11-3 and TRBJ2-7; D is ambiguous. The CDR3 covers 19 residues. The germline V and J ends were trimmed by 2 bases and 3 bases, with 26 bases remaining between them. Germline V gives CDR1 SGHNT, CDR2 YENEEA. The CDR3 coding sequence is TGTGCCAGCAGCTTAATGTCCCTGGTAGATTTCCGTAAAATCTACGAGCAGTACTTC. This translates into CASSLMSLVDFRKIYEQYF.

Turning to this clone: Germline and junction disagree at one end, which may indicate a read error. The chain has TRBV9 and TRBJ1-1; D gene ambiguous. This CDR3 has 11 amino acids. Germline values: CDR1 SGDLS, CDR2 YYNGEE. The CDR3 DNA sequence: TGTGCCAGCAGCGTAGTCCTAACTTGGGCATTT. It yields the protein CASSVVLTWAF.

The chain couples TRBV19 to TRBJ1-1, with 9 bases lining up with TRBD1. CDR3 size: 15 residues. Germline CDR1 and CDR2: LNHDA and SQIVND (reference sequence). V dropped 5 bases and J dropped 5; count of bases not matched to a gene: 9. CDR3 DNA: TGTGCCAGTAGTTCCGGGACAGGGAGTCATACTGAAGCTTTCTTT. Translating gives CASSSGTGSHTEAFF.

This chain connects TRBV11-2 to TRBJ2-5; the D gene is possibly TRBD1 (6 bases). The germline V gene has CDR1 SGHAT and CDR2 FQNNGV. The V and J ends lost 7 bases and 3 bases respectively, with 12 bases between them. The CDR3 is 13 residues long. The CDR3 loop reads CASTSDRKETQYF. DNA of the CDR3: TGTGCCAGCACCTCGGACAGAAAAGAGACCCAGTACTTC. Variable domain in full (rest from reference TRBV11-2 and TRBJ2-5): EAGVAQSPRYKIIEKRQSVAFWCNPISGHATLYWYQQILGQGPKLLIQFQNNGVVDDSQLPKDRFSAERLKGVDSTLKIQPAKLEDSAVYLCASTSDRKETQYFGPGTRLLVL.

The chain links TRBV5-5 to TRBJ1-4; weak D call: TRBD1 (6 bases). The V end lost 3 bases, the J end lost 7 bases, and 13 bases lay between the germline ends. This CDR3 region has 14 residues. The germline V gene encodes CDR1 SGHKS and CDR2 YYEKEE (reference sequence). CDR3 sequence (DNA): TGTGCCAGCAGCTCCAGGGGATTTAGTGAAAAACTGTTTTTT. Translating it yields CASSSRGFSEKLFF.

The chain combines TRBV7-6 with TRBJ2-7; 12 bases align to TRBD1. The CDR3 is made up of 16 amino acids. CDR1 is SGHVS, CDR2 FNYEAQ, per germline. Germline trimming cut 2 bases from V and 6 bases from J; bases unmatched to any gene: 8. The chain's CDR3 is CASSLSPGTGGGEQYF. CDR3 DNA: TGTGCCAGCAGCTTAAGCCCCGGGACAGGGGGCGGCGAGCAGTACTTC.

The DNA for the CDR3 is TGTGCCAGCAGCTTTAGGCGGGGGGCGATTCAAGAGACCCAGTACTTC. Its translation: CASSFRRGAIQETQYF. The V call is TRBV7-2, the J call TRBJ2-5; 8 nucleotides match TRBD2. Trimming at V came to 3 bases and at J to 2 bases, leaving 8 bases not matched to a gene. Germline CDR1 is SGHTA and CDR2 is FQGNSA. The CDR3 runs 16 residues.

The genes are TRBV13 and TRBJ2-1, with TRBD2 matching over 15 bases. The CDR3 consists of 15 residues. Unmatched junction bases numbered 6, after V lost 5 bases and J lost 10 bases. Germline V gene lookup returns CDR1 PRHDT and CDR2 FYEKMQ (reference sequence). The CDR3 nucleotides read TGTGCCAGCAGCCATACCGGGACTAGCGGGAGGGAGCAGTTCTTC. Amino acid sequence: CASSHTGTSGREQFF.

The chain recombines TRBV5-1 with TRBJ2-3; 9 nucleotides align to TRBD1. The CDR3 extends over 19 amino acids. The J segment lost 1 base and the V segment lost 1 base, leaving 13 bases of the junction unmatched. The germline CDR1 and CDR2 sequences are SGHRS and YFSETQ. The CDR3 coding sequence is TGCGCCAGCAGCTTGAAACGGGACAGGGCCGTGGGGCGCACAGATACGCAGTATTTT. This encodes CASSLKRDRAVGRTDTQYF.

The sample holds a few counts of this clone. CDR3 coding DNA: TGTGCCAGCAGCTACTCCTCTAGCGGGATCTCCTACGAGCAGTACTTC. Translating gives CASSYSSSGISYEQYF. This chain joins TRBV5-5 and TRBJ2-7, with 9 positions matching TRBD2. CDR3 length: 16 amino acids. Germline values: CDR1 SGHKS, CDR2 YYEKEE (reference sequence). J was trimmed by 0 bases and V by 3 bases; bases with no gene match: 7. Full variable domain (rest looked up from reference TRBV5-5 and TRBJ2-7): DAGVTQSPTHLIKTRGQQVTLRCSPISGHKSVSWYQQVLGQGPQFIFQYYEKEERGRGNFPDRFSARQFPNYSSELNVNALLLGDSALYLCASSYSSSGISYEQYFGPGTRLTVT.

The V gene is TRBV27, the J gene TRBJ2-7, with TRBD2 identical over 10 bases. Trimming took 3 bases from V and 3 from J; bases not matched to a gene: 2. The CDR3 spans 14 residues. Germline V gene data show CDR1 as MNHEY and CDR2 as SMNVEV (reference sequence). CDR3 in amino acids: CASSFGTSVYEQYF. DNA of the CDR3: TGTGCCAGCAGTTTCGGGACTAGCGTCTACGAGCAGTACTTC.

The chain joins TRBV5-6 to TRBJ1-1; D gene ambiguous. The germline CDR1 and CDR2 sequences are SGHDT and YYEEEE. V was cut by 4 bases and J by 3 bases, with 4 bases left in between. The CDR3 runs to 11 residues. The CDR3 protein is CASSRDTEAFF. DNA of the CDR3: TGTGCCAGCAGCCGGGACACTGAAGCTTTCTTT.